Listed here are 5 T cell receptor beta chains from one sample, sequenced in a study of blood T cell repertoires in COVID-19. Sequencing used immunoSEQ multiplex PCR; TCRdb keeps in-frame clones, though not all of them. The data hold over 150,000 clones, with roughly 84% observed a single time. Material for sequencing was peripheral blood. The receptor set was obtained from a man between 70 and 80 years old with active or convalescent COVID-19.

This chain joins TRBV7-9 and TRBJ1-2; D ambiguous. The V end lost 1 base, the J end lost 8 bases, and 14 bases lay between the germline ends. Per the germline V gene, CDR1 is SEHNR and CDR2 is FQNEAQ (reference sequence). The CDR3 contains 14 residues. The CDR3 sequence is CASSLGSPRGGYTF. The CDR3 nucleotides are TGTGCCAGCAGCTTAGGCAGTCCCAGAGGAGGCTACACCTTC. Filled out from reference TRBV7-9 and TRBJ1-2, the complete variable domain reads DTGVSQNPRHKITKRGQNVTFRCDPISEHNRLYWYRQTLGQGPEFLTYFQNEAQLEKSRLLSDRFSAERPKGSFSTLEIQRTEQGDSAMYLCASSLGSPRGGYTFGSGTRLTVV.

The rearrangement uses TRBV9 and TRBJ2-1; D is ambiguous. The CDR3 is 17 residues long. Germline V gene sequence: CDR1 SGDLS, CDR2 YYNGEE. The germline V and J ends were trimmed by 4 bases and 2 bases, with 19 bases remaining between them. CDR3 amino acids: CASSPRVGSPTYNEQFF. CDR3 nucleotide sequence: TGTGCCAGCAGCCCCCGGGTAGGTAGCCCCACCTACAATGAGCAGTTCTTC. Together with reference TRBV9 and TRBJ2-1, the CDR3 gives the full variable domain: DSGVTQTPKHLITATGQRVTLRCSPRSGDLSVYWYQQSLDQGLQFLIQYYNGEERAKGNILERFSAQQFPDLHSELNLSSLELGDSALYFCASSPRVGSPTYNEQFFGPGTRLTVL.

This clone was detected only a few times. This rearrangement joins TRBV6-2 or TRBV6-3 to TRBJ1-1; 8 bases are a match to TRBD1. The V gene end was trimmed by 2 bases and the J gene end by 6 bases; junction bases not matched to a gene: 5. This CDR3 is built from 14 residues. Germline CDR1 MNHEY, CDR2 SVGEGT. The CDR3 here is CASSYPDRVAEAFF. The CDR3 coding sequence is TGTGCCAGCAGTTACCCGGACAGGGTCGCTGAAGCTTTCTTT.

The rearrangement links TRBV11-2 to TRBJ2-1; no definite D call. The CDR3 extends over 15 amino acids. Germline-derived CDR1 and CDR2 are SGHAT and FQNNGV. The V end was cut by 7 bases, the J end by 4 bases, with 17 bases between. Written as DNA, the CDR3 is TGTGCCAGCACCATACGTACGGAGAGGTACAATGAGCAGTTCTTC. Its protein is CASTIRTERYNEQFF.

The chain couples TRBV7-2 to TRBJ2-1; TRBD1 matches 8 bases. With V trimmed by 5 bases and J by 9 bases, 9 bases remained unmatched. From germline, CDR1 is SGHTA and CDR2 FQGNSA. The CDR3 is 14 amino acids. The CDR3: CASSRDRGRSEQFF. CDR3 bases: TGTGCCAGCAGCCGCGACAGGGGTCGAAGTGAGCAGTTCTTC.